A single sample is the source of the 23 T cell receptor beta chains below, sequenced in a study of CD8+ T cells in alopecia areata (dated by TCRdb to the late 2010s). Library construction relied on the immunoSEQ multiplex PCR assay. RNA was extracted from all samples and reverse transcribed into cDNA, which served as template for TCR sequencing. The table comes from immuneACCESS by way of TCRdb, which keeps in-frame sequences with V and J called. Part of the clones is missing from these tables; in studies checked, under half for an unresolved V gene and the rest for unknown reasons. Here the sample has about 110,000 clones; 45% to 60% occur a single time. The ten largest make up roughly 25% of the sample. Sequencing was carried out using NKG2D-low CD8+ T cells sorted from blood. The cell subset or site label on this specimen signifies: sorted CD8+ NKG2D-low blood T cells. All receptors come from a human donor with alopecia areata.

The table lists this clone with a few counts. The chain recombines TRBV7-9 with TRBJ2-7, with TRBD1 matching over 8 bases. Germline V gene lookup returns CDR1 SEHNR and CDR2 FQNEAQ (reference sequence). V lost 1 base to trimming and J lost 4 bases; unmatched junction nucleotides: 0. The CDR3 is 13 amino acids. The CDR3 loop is CASSLGTGYEQYF. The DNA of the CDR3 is TGTGCCAGCAGCTTAGGGACAGGGTACGAGCAGTACTTC. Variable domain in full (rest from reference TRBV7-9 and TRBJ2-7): DTGVSQNPRHKITKRGQNVTFRCDPISEHNRLYWYRQTLGQGPEFLTYFQNEAQLEKSRLLSDRFSAERPKGSFSTLEIQRTEQGDSAMYLCASSLGTGYEQYFGPGTRLTVT.

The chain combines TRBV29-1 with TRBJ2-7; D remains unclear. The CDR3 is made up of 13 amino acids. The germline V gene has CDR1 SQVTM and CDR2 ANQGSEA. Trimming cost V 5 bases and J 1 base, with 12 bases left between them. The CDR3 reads CSVRSGVSYEQYF. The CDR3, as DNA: TGCAGCGTTAGGTCAGGAGTATCCTACGAGCAGTACTTC.

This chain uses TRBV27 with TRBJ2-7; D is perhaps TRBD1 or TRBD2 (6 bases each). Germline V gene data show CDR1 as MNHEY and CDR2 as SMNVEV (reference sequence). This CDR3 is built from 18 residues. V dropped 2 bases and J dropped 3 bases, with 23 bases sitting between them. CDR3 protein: CASSLQTLTAGDFYEQYF. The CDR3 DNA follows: TGTGCCAGCAGTTTACAAACGCTTACGGCAGGGGACTTCTACGAGCAGTACTTC.

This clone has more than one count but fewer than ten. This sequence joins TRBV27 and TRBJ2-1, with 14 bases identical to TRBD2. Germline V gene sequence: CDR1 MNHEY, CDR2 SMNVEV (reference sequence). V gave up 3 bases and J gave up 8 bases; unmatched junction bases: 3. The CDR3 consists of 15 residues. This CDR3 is CASSLATSGRDEQFF. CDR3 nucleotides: TGTGCCAGCAGTTTGGCGACTAGCGGGAGGGATGAGCAGTTCTTC.

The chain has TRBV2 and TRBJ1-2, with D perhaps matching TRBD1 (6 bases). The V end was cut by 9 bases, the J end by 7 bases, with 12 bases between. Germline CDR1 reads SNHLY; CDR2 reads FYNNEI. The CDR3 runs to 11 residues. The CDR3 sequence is CARLQGVGYTF. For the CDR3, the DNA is TGTGCCAGACTACAGGGAGTTGGCTACACCTTC. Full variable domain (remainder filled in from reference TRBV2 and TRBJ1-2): EPEVTQTPSHQVTQMGQEVILRCVPISNHLYFYWYRQILGQKVEFLVSFYNNEISEKSEIFDDQFSVERPDGSNFTLKIRSTKLEDSAMYFCARLQGVGYTFGSGTRLTVV.

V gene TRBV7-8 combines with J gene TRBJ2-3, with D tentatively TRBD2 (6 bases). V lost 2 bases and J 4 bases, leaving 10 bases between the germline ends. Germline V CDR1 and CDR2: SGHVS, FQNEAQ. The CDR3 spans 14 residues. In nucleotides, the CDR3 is TGTGCCAGCAGCTTAACGGCTAGCGCAGATACGCAGTATTTT. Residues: CASSLTASADTQYF.

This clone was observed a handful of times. CDR3 in DNA: TGCAGCGTTGAAGATGTAACGGAGCAGTACTTC. The encoded protein is CSVEDVTEQYF. The rearrangement joins TRBV29-1 to TRBJ2-7; no clear D. In germline, CDR1 is SQVTM, CDR2 ANQGSEA. The CDR3 consists of 11 residues. The V end was cut by 0 bases, the J end by 7 bases, with 7 bases between.

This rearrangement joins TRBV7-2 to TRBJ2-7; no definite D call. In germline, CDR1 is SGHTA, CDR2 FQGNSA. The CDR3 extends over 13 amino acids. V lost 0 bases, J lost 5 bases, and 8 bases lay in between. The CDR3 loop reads CASSLAGSHEQYF. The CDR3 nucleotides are TGTGCCAGCAGCTTAGCGGGGTCCCACGAGCAGTACTTC.

This CDR3 is CASRVGGRSTEAFF. CDR3 in DNA: TGCGCCAGCAGAGTAGGGGGGAGGAGCACTGAAGCTTTCTTT. V and J are TRBV5-1 and TRBJ1-1; the D gene is possibly TRBD1 (6 bases). Trimming pared 5 bases from V and 4 bases from J, leaving 15 bases between. The CDR3 covers 14 residues. Germline CDR1 is SGHRS and CDR2 is YFSETQ. The variable domain in full, completed from reference TRBV5-1 and TRBJ1-1, reads KAGVTQTPRYLIKTRGQQVTLSCSPISGHRSVSWYQQTPGQGLQFLFEYFSETQRNKGNFPGRFSGRQFSNSRSEMNVSTLELGDSALYLCASRVGGRSTEAFFGQGTRLTVV.

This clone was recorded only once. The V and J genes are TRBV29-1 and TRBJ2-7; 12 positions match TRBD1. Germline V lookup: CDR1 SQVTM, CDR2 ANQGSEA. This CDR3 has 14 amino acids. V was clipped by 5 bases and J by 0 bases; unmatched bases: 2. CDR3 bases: TGCAGCGTTCCGGGACAGGGGGCCTCCTACGAGCAGTACTTC. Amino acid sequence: CSVPGQGASYEQYF.

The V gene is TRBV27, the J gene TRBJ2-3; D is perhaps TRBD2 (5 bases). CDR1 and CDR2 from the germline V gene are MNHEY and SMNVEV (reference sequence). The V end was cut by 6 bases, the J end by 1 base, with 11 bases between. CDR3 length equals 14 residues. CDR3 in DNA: TGTGCCAGCAGACTAGTGATTGGCACAGATACGCAGTATTTT. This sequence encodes CASRLVIGTDTQYF.

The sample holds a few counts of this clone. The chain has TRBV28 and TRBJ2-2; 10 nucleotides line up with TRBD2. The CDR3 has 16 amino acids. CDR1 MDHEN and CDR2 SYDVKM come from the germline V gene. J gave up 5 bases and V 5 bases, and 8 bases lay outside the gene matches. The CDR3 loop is CASSKIAGGDTGELFF. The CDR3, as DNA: TGTGCCAGCAGTAAAATAGCGGGAGGCGATACCGGGGAGCTGTTTTTT.

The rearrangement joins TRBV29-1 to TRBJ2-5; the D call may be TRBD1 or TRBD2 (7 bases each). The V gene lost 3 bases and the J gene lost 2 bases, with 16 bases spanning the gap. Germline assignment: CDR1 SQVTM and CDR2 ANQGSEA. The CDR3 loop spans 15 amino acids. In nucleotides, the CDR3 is TGCAGCGTTGAGGGGGGGGACAGTGTTCAAGAGACCCAGTACTTC. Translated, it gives CSVEGGDSVQETQYF.

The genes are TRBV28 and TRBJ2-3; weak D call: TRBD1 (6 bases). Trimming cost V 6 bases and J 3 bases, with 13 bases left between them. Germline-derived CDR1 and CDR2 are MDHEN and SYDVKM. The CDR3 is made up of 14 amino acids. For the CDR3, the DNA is TGTGCCAGCAGCTTCGGACAGTCAACAGATACGCAGTATTTT. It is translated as CASSFGQSTDTQYF.

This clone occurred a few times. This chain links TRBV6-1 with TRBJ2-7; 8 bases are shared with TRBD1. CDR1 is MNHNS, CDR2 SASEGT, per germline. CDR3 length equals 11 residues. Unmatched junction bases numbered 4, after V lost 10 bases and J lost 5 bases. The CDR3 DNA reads TGTGCCAACGGACAGGGAAACGAGCAGTACTTC. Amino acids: CANGQGNEQYF.

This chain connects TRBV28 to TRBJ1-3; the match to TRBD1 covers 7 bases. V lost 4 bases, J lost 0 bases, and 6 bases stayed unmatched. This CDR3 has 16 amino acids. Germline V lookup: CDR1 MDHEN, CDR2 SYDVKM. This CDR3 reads CASSSTGFYSGNTIYF. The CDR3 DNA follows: TGTGCCAGCAGTTCGACAGGGTTTTACTCTGGAAACACCATATATTTT.

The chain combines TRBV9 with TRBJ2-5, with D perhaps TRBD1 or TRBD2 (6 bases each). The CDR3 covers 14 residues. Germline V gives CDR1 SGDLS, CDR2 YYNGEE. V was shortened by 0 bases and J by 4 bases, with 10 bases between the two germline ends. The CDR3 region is CASSVVGGGETQYF. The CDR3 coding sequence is TGTGCCAGCAGCGTAGTAGGGGGAGGAGAGACCCAGTACTTC. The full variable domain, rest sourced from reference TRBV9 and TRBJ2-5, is DSGVTQTPKHLITATGQRVTLRCSPRSGDLSVYWYQQSLDQGLQFLIQYYNGEERAKGNILERFSAQQFPDLHSELNLSSLELGDSALYFCASSVVGGGETQYFGPGTRLLVL.

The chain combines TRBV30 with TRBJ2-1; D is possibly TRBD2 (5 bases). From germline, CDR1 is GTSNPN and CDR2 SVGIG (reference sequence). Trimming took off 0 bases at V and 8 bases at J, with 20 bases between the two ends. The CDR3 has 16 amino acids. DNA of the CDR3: TGTGCCTGGAGTGTTATCTGGGCGGGTCCATCGGATGAGCAGTTCTTC. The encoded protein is CAWSVIWAGPSDEQFF.

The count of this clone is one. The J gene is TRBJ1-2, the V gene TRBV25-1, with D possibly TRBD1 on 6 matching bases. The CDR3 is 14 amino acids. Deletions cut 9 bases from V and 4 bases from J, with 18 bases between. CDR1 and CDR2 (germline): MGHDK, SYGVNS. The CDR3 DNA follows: TGTGCCAGTTCGGATGGACAGTATCTCTATGGCTACACCTTC. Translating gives CASSDGQYLYGYTF.

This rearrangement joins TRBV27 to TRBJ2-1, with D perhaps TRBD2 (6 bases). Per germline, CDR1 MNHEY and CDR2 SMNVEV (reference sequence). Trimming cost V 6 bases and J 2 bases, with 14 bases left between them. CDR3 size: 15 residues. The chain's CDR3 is CASSPPPGAYNEQFF. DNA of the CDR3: TGTGCCAGCAGCCCACCCCCGGGAGCCTACAATGAGCAGTTCTTC.

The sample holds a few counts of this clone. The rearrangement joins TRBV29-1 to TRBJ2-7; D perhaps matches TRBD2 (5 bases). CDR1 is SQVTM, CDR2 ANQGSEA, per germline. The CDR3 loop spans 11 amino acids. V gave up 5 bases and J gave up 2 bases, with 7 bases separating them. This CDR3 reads CSVRDTYEQYF. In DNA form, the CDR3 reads TGCAGCGTTCGGGATACCTACGAGCAGTACTTC.

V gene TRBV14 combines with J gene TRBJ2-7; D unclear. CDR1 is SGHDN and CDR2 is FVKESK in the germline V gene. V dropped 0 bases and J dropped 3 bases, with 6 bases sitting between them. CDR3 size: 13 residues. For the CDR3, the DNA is TGTGCCAGCAGCCAAGAGGATGGCTACGAGCAGTACTTC. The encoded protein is CASSQEDGYEQYF.

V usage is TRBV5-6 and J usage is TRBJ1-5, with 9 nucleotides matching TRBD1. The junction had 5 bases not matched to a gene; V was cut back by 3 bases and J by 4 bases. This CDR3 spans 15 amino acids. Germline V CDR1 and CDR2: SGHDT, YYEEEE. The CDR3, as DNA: TGTGCCAGCAGCTACGGGACAGGGCGGAATCAGCCCCAGCATTTT. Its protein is CASSYGTGRNQPQHF.